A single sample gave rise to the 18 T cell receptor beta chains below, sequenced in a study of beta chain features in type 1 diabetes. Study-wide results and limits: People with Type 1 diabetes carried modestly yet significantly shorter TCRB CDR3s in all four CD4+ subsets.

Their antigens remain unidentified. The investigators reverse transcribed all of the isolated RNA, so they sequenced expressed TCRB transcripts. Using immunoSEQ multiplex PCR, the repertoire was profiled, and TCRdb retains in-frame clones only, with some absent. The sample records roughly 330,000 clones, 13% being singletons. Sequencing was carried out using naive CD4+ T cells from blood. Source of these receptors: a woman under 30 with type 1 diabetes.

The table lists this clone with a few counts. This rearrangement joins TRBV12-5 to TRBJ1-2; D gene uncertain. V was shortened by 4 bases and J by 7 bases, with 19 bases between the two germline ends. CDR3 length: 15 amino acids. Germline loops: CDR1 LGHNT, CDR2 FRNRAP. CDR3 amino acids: CASGSLRDPVGGYTF. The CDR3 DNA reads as TGTGCTAGTGGTTCGCTCCGGGATCCGGTCGGTGGCTACACCTTC.

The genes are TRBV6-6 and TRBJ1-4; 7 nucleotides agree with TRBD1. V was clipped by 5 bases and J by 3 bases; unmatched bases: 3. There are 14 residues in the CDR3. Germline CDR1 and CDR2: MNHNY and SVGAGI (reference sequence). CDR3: CASSPGQSNEKLFF. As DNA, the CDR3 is TGTGCCAGCAGTCCGGGACAGTCTAATGAAAAACTGTTTTTT.

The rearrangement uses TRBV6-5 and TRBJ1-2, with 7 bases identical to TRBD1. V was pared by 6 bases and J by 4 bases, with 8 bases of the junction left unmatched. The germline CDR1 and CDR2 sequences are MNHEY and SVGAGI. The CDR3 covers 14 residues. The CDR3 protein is CASSQRQGIYGYTF. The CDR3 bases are TGTGCCAGCAGCCAACGACAGGGAATCTATGGCTACACCTTC.

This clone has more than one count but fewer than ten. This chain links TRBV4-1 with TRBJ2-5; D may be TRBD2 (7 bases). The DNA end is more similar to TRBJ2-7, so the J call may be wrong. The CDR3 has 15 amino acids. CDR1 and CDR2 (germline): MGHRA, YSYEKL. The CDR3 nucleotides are TGCGCCAGCAGCCGTGGGGGGGCCCCTTACGACGAGCAGTACTTC. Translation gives CASSRGGAPYDEQYF.

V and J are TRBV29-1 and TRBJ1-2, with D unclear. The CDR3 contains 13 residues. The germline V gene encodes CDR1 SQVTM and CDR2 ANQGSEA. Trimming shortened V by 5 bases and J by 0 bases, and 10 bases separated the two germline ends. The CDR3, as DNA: TGCAGCGTTAACGGGGTAGCTAACTATGGCTACACCTTC. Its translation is CSVNGVANYGYTF. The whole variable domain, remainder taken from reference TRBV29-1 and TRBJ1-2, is SAVISQKPSRDICQRGTSLTIQCQVDSQVTMMFWYRQQPGQSLTLIATANQGSEATYESGFVIDKFPISRPNLTFSTLTVSNMSPEDSSIYLCSVNGVANYGYTFGSGTRLTVV.

The CDR3 sequence is CASSDNRGYEQYF. DNA of the CDR3: TGTGCCAGTAGTGACAACAGGGGCTACGAGCAGTACTTC. The rearrangement links TRBV19 to TRBJ2-7; TRBD1 matches at 7 bases. The CDR3 is 13 amino acids. The junction had 4 bases not matched to a gene; V was cut back by 5 bases and J by 3 bases. Per germline, CDR1 LNHDA and CDR2 SQIVND (reference sequence).

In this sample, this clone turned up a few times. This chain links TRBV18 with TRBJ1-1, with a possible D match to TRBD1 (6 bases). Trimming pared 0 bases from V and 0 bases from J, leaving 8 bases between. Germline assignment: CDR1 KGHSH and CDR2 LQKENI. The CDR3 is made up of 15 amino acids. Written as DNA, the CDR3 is TGTGCCAGCTCACCACCGGGACATTTGAACACTGAAGCTTTCTTT. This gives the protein CASSPPGHLNTEAFF.

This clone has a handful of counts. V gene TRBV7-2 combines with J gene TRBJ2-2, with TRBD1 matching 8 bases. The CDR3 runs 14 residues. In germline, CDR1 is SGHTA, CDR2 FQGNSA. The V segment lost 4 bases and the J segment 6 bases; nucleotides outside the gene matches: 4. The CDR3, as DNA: TGTGCCAGCAGCTGGCCCAGGGGGCCCGGGGAGCTGTTTTTT. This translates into CASSWPRGPGELFF.

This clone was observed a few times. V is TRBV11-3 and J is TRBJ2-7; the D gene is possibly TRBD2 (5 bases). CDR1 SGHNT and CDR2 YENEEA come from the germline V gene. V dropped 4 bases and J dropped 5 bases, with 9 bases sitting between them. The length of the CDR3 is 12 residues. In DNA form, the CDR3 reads TGTGCCAGCAGCTCCGCTAGCCACGAGCAGTACGTC. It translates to CASSSASHEQYV.

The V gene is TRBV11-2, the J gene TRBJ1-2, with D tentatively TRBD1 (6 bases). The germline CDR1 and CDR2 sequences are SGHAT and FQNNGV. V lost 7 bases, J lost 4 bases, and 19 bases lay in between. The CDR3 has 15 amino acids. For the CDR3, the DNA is TGTGCCAGCACCATTGAACAGGGAAACTTCTATGGCTACACCTTC. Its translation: CASTIEQGNFYGYTF.

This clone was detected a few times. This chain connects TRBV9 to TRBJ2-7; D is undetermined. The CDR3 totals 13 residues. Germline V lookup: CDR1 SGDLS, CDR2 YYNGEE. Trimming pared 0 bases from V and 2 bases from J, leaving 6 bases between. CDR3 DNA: TGTGCCAGCAGCGTAGTTCCCGCCTACGAGCAGTACTTC. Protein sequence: CASSVVPAYEQYF. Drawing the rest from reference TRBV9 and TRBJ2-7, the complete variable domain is DSGVTQTPKHLITATGQRVTLRCSPRSGDLSVYWYQQSLDQGLQFLIQYYNGEERAKGNILERFSAQQFPDLHSELNLSSLELGDSALYFCASSVVPAYEQYFGPGTRLTVT.

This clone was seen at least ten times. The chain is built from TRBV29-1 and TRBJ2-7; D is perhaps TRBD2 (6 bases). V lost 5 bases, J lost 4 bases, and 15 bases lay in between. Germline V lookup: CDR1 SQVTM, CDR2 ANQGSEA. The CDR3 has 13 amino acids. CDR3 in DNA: TGCAGCGTTCTGGAGGGGAGGAGGTACGAGCAGTACTTC. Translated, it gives CSVLEGRRYEQYF.

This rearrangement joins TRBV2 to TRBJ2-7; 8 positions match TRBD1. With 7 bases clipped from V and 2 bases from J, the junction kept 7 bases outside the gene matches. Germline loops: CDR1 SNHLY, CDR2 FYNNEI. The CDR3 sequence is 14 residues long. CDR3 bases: TGTGCCAGCAAGGGGGACAGGAACACCTACGAGCAGTACGTC. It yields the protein CASKGDRNTYEQYV.

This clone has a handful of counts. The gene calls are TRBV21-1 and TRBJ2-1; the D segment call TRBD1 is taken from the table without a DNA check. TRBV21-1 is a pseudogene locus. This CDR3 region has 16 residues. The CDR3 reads CASSKVGTGPYNEQFF. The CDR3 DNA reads TGTGCCAGCAGCAAAGTCGGGACAGGGCCCTACAATGAGCAGTTCTTC.

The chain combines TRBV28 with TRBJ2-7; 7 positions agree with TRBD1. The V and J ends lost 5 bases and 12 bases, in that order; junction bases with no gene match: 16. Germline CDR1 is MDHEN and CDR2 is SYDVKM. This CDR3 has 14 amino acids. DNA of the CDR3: TGTGCCAGCAGTACCCGGACAGGAACGCCTCCCGGGTACTTC. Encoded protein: CASSTRTGTPPGYF.

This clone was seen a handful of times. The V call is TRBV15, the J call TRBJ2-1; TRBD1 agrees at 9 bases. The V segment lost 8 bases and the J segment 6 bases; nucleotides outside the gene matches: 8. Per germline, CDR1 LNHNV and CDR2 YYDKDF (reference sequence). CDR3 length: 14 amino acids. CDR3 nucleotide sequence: TGTGCCACCGGTCGGGACAGGGTCGGCAATGAGCAGTTCTTC. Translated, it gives CATGRDRVGNEQFF.

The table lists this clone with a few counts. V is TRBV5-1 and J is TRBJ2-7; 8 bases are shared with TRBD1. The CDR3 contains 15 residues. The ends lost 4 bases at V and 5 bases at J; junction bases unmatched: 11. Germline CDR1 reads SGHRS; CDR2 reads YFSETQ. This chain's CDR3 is CASSVYRQGRDEQYF. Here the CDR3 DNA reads TGCGCCAGCAGCGTGTATCGACAGGGGAGAGACGAGCAGTACTTC.

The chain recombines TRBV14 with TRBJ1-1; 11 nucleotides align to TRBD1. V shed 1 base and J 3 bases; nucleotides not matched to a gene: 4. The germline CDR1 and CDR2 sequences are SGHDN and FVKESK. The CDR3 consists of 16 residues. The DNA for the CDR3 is TGTGCCAGCAGCCAAGGGACAGGGGGCGCGGACACTGAAGCTTTCTTT. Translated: CASSQGTGGADTEAFF.